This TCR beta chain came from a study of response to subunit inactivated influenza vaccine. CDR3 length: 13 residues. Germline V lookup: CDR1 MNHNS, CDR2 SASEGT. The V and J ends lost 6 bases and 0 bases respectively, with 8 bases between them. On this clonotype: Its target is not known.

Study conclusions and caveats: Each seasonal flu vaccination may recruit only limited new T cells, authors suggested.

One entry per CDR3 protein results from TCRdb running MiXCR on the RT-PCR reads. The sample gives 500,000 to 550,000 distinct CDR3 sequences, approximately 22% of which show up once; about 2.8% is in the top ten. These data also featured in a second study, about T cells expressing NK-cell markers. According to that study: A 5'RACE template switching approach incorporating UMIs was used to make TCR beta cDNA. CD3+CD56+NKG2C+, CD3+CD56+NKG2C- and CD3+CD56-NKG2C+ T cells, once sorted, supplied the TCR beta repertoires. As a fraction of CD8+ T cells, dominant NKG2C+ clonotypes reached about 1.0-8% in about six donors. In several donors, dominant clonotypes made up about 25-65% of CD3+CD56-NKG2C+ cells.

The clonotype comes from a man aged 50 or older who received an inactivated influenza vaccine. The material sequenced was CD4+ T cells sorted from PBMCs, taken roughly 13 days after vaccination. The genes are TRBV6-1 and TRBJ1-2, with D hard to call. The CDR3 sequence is CASSLRANYGYTF. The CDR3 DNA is TGTGCCAGCAGCTTAAGAGCTAACTATGGCTACACCTTC.